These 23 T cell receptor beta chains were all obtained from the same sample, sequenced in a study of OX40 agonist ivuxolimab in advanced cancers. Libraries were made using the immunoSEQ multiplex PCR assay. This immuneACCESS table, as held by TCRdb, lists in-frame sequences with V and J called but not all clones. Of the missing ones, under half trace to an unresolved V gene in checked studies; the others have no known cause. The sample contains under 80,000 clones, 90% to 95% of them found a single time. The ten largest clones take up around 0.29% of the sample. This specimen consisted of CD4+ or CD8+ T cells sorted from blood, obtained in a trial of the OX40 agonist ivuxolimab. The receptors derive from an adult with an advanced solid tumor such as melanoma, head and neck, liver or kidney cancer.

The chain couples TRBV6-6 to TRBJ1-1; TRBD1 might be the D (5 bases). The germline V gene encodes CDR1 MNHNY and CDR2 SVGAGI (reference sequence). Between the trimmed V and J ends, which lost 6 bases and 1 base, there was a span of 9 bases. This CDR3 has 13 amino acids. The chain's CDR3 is CASSSDRNTEAFF. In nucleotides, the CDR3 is TGTGCCAGCAGCTCCGACAGGAACACTGAAGCTTTCTTT.

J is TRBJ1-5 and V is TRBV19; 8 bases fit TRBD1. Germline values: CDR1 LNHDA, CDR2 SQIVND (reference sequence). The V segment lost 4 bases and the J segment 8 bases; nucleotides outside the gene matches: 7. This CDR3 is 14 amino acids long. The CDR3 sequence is CASSTSGGPKPQHF. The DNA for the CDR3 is TGTGCCAGTAGTACCTCAGGGGGCCCAAAGCCCCAGCATTTT.

The CDR3 coding sequence is TGTGCCAGCAGTCCGGACAGGGAGACCCAGTACTTC. Amino acids: CASSPDRETQYF. This sequence joins TRBV28 and TRBJ2-5, with TRBD1 matching over 7 bases. Trimming at V came to 5 bases and at J to 5 bases, leaving 2 bases not matched to a gene. Germline lookup yields CDR1 MDHEN and CDR2 SYDVKM. This CDR3 spans 12 amino acids. The complete variable domain, with remaining parts taken from reference TRBV28 and TRBJ2-5, reads DVKVTQSSRYLVKRTGEKVFLECVQDMDHENMFWYRQDPGLGLRLIYFSYDVKMKEKGDIPEGYSVSREKKERFSLILESASTNQTSMYLCASSPDRETQYFGPGTRLLVL.

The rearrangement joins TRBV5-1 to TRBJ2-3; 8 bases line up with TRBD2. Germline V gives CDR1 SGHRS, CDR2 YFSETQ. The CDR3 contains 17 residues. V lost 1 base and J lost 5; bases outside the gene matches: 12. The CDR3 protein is CASSLSSASGSLDTQYF. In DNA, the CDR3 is TGCGCCAGCAGCTTGTCCTCGGCTAGCGGGTCCCTAGATACGCAGTATTTT.

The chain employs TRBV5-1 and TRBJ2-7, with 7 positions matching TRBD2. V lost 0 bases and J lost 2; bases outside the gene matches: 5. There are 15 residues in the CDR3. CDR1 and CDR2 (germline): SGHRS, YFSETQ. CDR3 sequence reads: CASSLAAGVPYEQYF. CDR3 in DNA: TGCGCCAGCAGCTTGGCCGCGGGAGTCCCCTACGAGCAGTACTTC. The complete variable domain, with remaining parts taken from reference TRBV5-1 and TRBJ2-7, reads KAGVTQTPRYLIKTRGQQVTLSCSPISGHRSVSWYQQTPGQGLQFLFEYFSETQRNKGNFPGRFSGRQFSNSRSEMNVSTLELGDSALYLCASSLAAGVPYEQYFGPGTRLTVT.

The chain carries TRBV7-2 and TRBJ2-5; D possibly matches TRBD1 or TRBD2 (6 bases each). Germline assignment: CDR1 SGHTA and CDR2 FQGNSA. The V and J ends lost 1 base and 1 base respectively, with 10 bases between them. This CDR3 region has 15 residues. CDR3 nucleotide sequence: TGTGCCAGCAGCTTAGGGGGGGCCAGCCAAGAGACCCAGTACTTC. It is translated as CASSLGGASQETQYF.

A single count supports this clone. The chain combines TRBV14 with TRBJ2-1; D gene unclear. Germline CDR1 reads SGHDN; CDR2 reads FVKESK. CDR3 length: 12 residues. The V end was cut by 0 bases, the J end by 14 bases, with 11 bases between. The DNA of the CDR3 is TGTGCCAGCAGCCAAGATCGGCGGTTGGAGTTCTTC. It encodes CASSQDRRLEFF.

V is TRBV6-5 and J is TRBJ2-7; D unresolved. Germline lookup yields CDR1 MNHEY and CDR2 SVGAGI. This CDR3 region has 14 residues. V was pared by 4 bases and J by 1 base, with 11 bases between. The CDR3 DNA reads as TGTGCCAGCAGTTCTAACCGGGTTTCCTACGAGCAGTACTTC. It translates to CASSSNRVSYEQYF.

The CDR3 spells CASSLLGFQETQYF. CDR3 nucleotides: TGTGCCAGCAGCTTACTGGGCTTTCAAGAGACCCAGTACTTC. V is TRBV7-2 and J is TRBJ2-5; the D is unclear. Germline CDR1 and CDR2: SGHTA and FQGNSA. This CDR3 has 14 amino acids. V shed 2 bases and J shed 2 bases, with 9 bases lying between them.

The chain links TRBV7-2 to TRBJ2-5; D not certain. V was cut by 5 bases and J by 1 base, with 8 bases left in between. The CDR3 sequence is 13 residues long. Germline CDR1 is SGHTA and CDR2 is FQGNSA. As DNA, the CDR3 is TGTGCCAGCAGCGAAGCCCCCCAAGAGACCCAGTACTTC. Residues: CASSEAPQETQYF.

CDR3 DNA: TGTGCCAGCAGTGATTTGGCCCTGGGGACCGGGGAGCTGTTTTTT. Protein: CASSDLALGTGELFF. The chain uses TRBV6-1 and TRBJ2-2; D ambiguous. Trimming took off 3 bases at V and 5 bases at J, with 13 bases between the two ends. Germline V lookup: CDR1 MNHNS, CDR2 SASEGT. The CDR3 covers 15 residues.

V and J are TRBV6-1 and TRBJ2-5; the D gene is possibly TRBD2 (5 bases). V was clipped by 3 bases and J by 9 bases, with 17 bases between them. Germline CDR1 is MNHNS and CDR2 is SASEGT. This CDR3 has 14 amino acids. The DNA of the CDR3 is TGTGCCAGCAGTGACAGTTCCTCTGTGGAGGCCCAGTACTTC. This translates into CASSDSSSVEAQYF.

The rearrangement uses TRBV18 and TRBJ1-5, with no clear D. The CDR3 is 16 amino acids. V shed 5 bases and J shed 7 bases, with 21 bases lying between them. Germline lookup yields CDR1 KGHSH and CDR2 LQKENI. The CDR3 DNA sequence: TGTGCCAGCTCAGCCCCATCGACCCTTGGCGGACAGCCCCAGCATTTT. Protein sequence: CASSAPSTLGGQPQHF.

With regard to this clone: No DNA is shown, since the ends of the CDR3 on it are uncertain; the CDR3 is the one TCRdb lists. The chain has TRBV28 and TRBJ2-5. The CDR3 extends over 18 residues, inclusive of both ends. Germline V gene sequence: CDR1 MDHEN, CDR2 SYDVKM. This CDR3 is CASSLGTGVGALQETQYF.

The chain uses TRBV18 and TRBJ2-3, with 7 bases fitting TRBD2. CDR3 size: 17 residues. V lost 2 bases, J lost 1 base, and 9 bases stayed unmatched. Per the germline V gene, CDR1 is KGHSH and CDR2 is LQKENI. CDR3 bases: TGTGCCAGCTCACCAATGAGCGGGGTGATCGGCACAGATACGCAGTATTTT. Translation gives CASSPMSGVIGTDTQYF.

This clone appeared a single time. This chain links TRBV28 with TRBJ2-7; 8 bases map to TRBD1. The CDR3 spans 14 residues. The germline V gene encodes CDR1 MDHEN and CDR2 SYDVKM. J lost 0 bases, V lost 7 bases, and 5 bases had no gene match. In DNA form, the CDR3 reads TGTGCCAGCATACAGGGGGAAGCCTCCTACGAGCAGTACTTC. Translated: CASIQGEASYEQYF.

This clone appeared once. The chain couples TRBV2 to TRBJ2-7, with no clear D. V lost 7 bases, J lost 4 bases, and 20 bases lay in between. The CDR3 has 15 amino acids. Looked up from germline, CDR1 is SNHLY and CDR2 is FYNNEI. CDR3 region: CASNPGGSGLYEQYF. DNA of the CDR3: TGTGCCAGCAACCCTGGTGGGTCTGGGTTATACGAGCAGTACTTC. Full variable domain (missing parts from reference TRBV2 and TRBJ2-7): EPEVTQTPSHQVTQMGQEVILRCVPISNHLYFYWYRQILGQKVEFLVSFYNNEISEKSEIFDDQFSVERPDGSNFTLKIRSTKLEDSAMYFCASNPGGSGLYEQYFGPGTRLTVT.

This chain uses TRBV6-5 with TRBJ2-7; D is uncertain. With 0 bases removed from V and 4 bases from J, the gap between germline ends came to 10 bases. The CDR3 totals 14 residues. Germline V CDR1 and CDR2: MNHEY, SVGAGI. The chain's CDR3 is CASSYSWNRYEQYF. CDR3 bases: TGTGCCAGCAGTTACTCTTGGAATAGGTACGAGCAGTACTTC.

DNA for the CDR3: TGTGCCAGCAGTTTAGGGAGACTAGGCCCCACTGCTAGCACAGATACGCAGTATTTT. It is translated as CASSLGRLGPTASTDTQYF. This chain uses TRBV27 with TRBJ2-3; tentatively, D is TRBD2 (6 bases). CDR1 is MNHEY, CDR2 SMNVEV, per germline (reference sequence). This CDR3 is built from 19 residues. Trimming removed 2 bases from V and 0 bases from J, with 21 bases in between.

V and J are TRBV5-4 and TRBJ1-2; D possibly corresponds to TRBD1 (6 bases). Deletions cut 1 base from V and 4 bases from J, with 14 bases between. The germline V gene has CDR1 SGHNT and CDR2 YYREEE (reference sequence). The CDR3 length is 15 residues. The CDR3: CASSLPSDSPYGYTF. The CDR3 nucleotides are TGTGCCAGCAGCTTGCCCTCGGACAGCCCCTATGGCTACACCTTC.

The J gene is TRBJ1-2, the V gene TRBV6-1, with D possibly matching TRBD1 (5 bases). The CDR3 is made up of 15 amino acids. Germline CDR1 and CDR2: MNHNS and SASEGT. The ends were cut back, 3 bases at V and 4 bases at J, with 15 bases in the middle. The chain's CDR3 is CASSEKRQPIYGYTF. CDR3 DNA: TGTGCCAGCAGTGAGAAGAGACAGCCTATCTATGGCTACACCTTC.

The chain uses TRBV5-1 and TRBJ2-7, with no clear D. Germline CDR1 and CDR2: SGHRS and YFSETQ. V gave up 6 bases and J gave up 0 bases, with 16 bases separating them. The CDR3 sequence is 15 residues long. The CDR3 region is CASTSPTTASYEQYF. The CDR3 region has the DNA TGCGCCAGCACAAGCCCGACAACGGCCTCCTACGAGCAGTACTTC.

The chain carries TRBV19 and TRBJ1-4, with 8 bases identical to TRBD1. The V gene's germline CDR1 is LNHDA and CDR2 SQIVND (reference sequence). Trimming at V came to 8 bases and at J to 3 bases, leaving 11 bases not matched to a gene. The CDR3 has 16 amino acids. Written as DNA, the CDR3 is TGTGCCAGTCAACCCGGGACAGGAGGACCTAATGAAAAACTGTTTTTT. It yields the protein CASQPGTGGPNEKLFF.